One T cell receptor beta chain is described in this entry. Its antigen is not known. This entry is derived from a study of cytomegalovirus exposure and HLA in healthy donors. Overall study findings and caveats: A later analysis appeared to link common viral pathogens to several of the most significant clusters. The authors confirmed in vitro that a few CMV-associated chains were specific for CMV antigens.

V dropped 4 bases and J dropped 4; count of bases not matched to a gene: 15. The germline CDR1 and CDR2 sequences are SQVTM and ANQGSEA. CDR3 size: 16 residues. PCR used 60 Vbeta primers and 13 Jbeta primers. Repertoires were generated with immunoSEQ multiplex PCR, while TCRdb's copy carries only in-frame clones and drops some. The sample contains about 160,000 clones, roughly 70% of which appear only once. This TCR was recovered from a woman between 45 and 60 years old in good health and CMV-seropositive. The rearrangement links TRBV29-1 to TRBJ1-2, with 7 nucleotides matching TRBD1. The sequenced sample was PBMCs. CDR3 sequence (DNA): TGCAGCGTTGGATTAGCGAGGACAGGAAAGACCTATGGCTACACCTTC. This codes for CSVGLARTGKTYGYTF.